The 7 T cell receptor beta chains reported below all come from one sample, sequenced in a study of cytomegalovirus exposure and HLA in healthy donors. Use of 60 Vbeta and 13 Jbeta primers characterized the PCR. Using immunoSEQ multiplex PCR, the repertoire was profiled, and TCRdb retains in-frame clones only, with some absent. The sample comprises more than 150,000 clones, roughly 84% of which are singletons, and roughly 0.38% rests with the top ten. Sample: PBMCs. The source is a boy younger than 10 in good health and CMV-seronegative.

The CDR3 sequence is CASSQDRWQGRTEAFF. The CDR3 nucleotides are TGTGCCAGCAGCCAAGACCGCTGGCAGGGCAGGACTGAAGCTTTCTTT. This chain links TRBV4-2 with TRBJ1-1; D is perhaps TRBD1 (5 bases). The germline gives CDR1 LGHNA, CDR2 YNFKEQ. Trimming pared 0 bases from V and 5 bases from J, leaving 16 bases between. There are 16 residues in the CDR3.

The chain links TRBV19 to TRBJ2-1, with unresolved D. V was trimmed by 7 bases and J by 0 bases, leaving 22 bases between them. The CDR3 contains 18 residues. Germline-derived CDR1 and CDR2 are LNHDA and SQIVND (reference sequence). DNA for the CDR3: TGTGCCAGTACCCCATCTCTCTCTCTCGCGCTCTCCTACAATGAGCAGTTCTTC. It is translated as CASTPSLSLALSYNEQFF.

The genes are TRBV5-4 and TRBJ1-1; D uncertain. Germline-derived CDR1 and CDR2 are SGHNT and YYREEE (reference sequence). The CDR3 is 13 residues long. Trimming removed 2 bases from V and 1 base from J, with 6 bases in between. The CDR3 loop is CASSFGRNTEAFF. The CDR3 nucleotides are TGTGCCAGCAGCTTTGGCAGGAACACTGAAGCTTTCTTT.

This clone was counted a few times. As DNA, the CDR3 is TGTGCCAGCATCCCGGCTGGGGGCGCAGATACGCAGTATTTT. Its protein is CASIPAGGADTQYF. The chain uses TRBV28 and TRBJ2-3; D may be TRBD1 (6 bases). The CDR3 contains 14 residues. V lost 7 bases and J lost 4, with 15 bases in between. Germline V CDR1 and CDR2: MDHEN, SYDVKM.

The genes are TRBV27 and TRBJ1-5; the D is unclear. This CDR3 region has 16 residues. The germline V gene has CDR1 MNHEY and CDR2 SMNVEV (reference sequence). Between the trimmed V and J ends, which lost 8 bases and 4 bases, there was a span of 21 bases. Here the CDR3 reads CASPLSPRGRNQPQHF. As DNA, the CDR3 is TGTGCCAGCCCCTTATCCCCCCGAGGGAGGAATCAGCCCCAGCATTTT.

The chain employs TRBV2 and TRBJ1-1, with no clear D. The CDR3 extends over 15 amino acids. Trimming stripped 6 bases from V and 4 bases from J, with 18 bases between. CDR1 SNHLY and CDR2 FYNNEI come from the germline V gene. The CDR3 DNA sequence: TGTGCCAGCAGCTCCTTACCTCCAGGTGGCACTGAAGCTTTCTTT. Amino acid sequence: CASSSLPPGGTEAFF.

The chain couples TRBV29-1 to TRBJ2-2, with D possibly matching TRBD1 (5 bases). In germline, CDR1 is SQVTM, CDR2 ANQGSEA. V gave up 2 bases and J gave up 1 base, with 8 bases separating them. There are 14 residues in the CDR3. The CDR3 coding sequence is TGCAGCGTTGAATTGGGGCAGAACACCGGGGAGCTGTTTTTT. It yields the protein CSVELGQNTGELFF.